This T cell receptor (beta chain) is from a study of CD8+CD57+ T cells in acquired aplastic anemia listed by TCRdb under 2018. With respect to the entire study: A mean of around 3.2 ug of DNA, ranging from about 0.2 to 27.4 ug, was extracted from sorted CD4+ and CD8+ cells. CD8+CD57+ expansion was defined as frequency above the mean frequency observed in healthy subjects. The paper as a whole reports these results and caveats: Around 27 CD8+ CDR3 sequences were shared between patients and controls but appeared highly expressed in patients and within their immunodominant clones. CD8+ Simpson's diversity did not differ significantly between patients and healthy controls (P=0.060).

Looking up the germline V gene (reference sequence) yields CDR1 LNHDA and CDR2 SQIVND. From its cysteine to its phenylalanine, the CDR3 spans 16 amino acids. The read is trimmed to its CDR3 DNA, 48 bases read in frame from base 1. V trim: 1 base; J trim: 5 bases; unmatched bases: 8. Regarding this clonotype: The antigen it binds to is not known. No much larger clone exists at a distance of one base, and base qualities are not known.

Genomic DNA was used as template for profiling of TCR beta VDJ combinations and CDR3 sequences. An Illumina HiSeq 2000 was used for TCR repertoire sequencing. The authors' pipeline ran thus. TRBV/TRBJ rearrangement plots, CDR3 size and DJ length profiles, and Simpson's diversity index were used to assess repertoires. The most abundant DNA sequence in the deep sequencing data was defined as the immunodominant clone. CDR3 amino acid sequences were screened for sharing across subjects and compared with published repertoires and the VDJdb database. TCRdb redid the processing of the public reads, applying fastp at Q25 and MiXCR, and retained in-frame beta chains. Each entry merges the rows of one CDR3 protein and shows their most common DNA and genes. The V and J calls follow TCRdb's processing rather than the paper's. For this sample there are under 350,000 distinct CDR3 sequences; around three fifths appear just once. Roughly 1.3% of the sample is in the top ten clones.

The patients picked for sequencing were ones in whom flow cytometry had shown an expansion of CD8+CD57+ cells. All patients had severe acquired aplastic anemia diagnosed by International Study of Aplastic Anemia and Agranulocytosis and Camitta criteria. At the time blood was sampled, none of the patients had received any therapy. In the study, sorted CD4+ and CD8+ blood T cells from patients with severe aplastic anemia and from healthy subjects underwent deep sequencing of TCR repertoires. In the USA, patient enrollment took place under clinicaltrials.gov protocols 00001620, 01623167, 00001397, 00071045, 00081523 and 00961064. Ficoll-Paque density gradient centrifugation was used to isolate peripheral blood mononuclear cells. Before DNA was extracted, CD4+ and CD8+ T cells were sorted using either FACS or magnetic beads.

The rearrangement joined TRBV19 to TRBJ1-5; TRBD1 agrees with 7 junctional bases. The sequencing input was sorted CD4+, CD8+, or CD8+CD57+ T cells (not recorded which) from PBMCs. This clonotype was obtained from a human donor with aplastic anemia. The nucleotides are TGTGCCAGTAGTATAGGCCCGGGACAGTTTTATCAGCCCCAGCATTTT. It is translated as CASSIGPGQFYQPQHF.